The 6 T cell receptor beta chains listed next were all sequenced from one sample in a study of T cell clones after liver transplantation. Profiling relied on immunoSEQ multiplex PCR, and the TCRdb table lists in-frame clones only, not all of them. The table has 75,000 to 100,000 clones, 80% to 85% seen once; the top ten hold about 0.45%. Sequences were derived from CD4+ T cells from blood, sampled approximately 3.5 years after liver transplant. The receptors stem from a human patient who received a liver transplant. Some T cells may be supplied by the graft donor.

This clone has only a few counts. In nucleotides, the CDR3 is TGTGCCAGCTGCAGGGTCCGGGCCGGGGAGCTGTTTTTT. This encodes CASCRVRAGELFF. V gene TRBV28 combines with J gene TRBJ2-2, with D maybe TRBD1 (5 bases). The CDR3 spans 13 residues. Germline V CDR1 and CDR2: MDHEN, SYDVKM. Between the trimmed V and J ends, which lost 8 bases and 6 bases, there was a span of 13 bases.

This clone showed up just once. This chain joins TRBV28 and TRBJ1-1; the D is unclear. With 6 bases removed from V and 4 bases from J, the gap between germline ends came to 9 bases. The CDR3 has 12 amino acids. Germline V gene data show CDR1 as MDHEN and CDR2 as SYDVKM. The CDR3 reads CASSSLSTEAFF. For the CDR3, the DNA is TGTGCCAGCAGCTCTCTATCCACTGAAGCTTTCTTT.

V and J are TRBV6-1 and TRBJ2-2; 8 bases are a match to TRBD1. The germline V gene encodes CDR1 MNHNS and CDR2 SASEGT. The CDR3 is 15 residues long. Trimming removed 6 bases from V and 5 bases from J; junction bases left unmatched: 8. The CDR3 DNA reads TGTGCCAGCAGAGCAGGGGGCGCGGGGACCGGGGAGCTGTTTTTT. Residues: CASRAGGAGTGELFF.

The rearrangement joins TRBV18 to TRBJ1-5; 8 nucleotides align to TRBD1. The trim removed 3 bases at V and 0 bases at J, leaving 4 bases unmatched. Germline V CDR1 and CDR2: KGHSH, LQKENI. The CDR3 runs 16 residues. CDR3 sequence (DNA): TGTGCCAGCTCACCTGGACAGGGTTTTAGCAATCAGCCCCAGCATTTT. It yields the protein CASSPGQGFSNQPQHF.

The table lists this clone with a few counts. The V call is TRBV10-2, the J call TRBJ2-2, with TRBD2 identical over 8 bases. The CDR3 contains 15 residues. Trimming cost V 5 bases and J 4 bases; bases outside gene matches: 6. Germline values: CDR1 WSHSY, CDR2 SAAADI. The CDR3 here is CASSWVAGPTGELFF. The CDR3 DNA reads as TGCGCCAGCAGTTGGGTAGCGGGGCCCACCGGGGAGCTGTTTTTT.

V is TRBV4-1 and J is TRBJ1-2; possibly TRBD1 for D (5 bases). The CDR3 has 15 residues. Trimming stripped 0 bases from V and 8 bases from J, with 16 bases between. Germline V gene lookup returns CDR1 MGHRA and CDR2 YSYEKL. CDR3 bases: TGCGCCAGCAGCCAAGATACACAGGACGGAAAGGGCTACACCTTC. This encodes CASSQDTQDGKGYTF.